This T cell receptor (beta chain) was sequenced during a study of shared clonotypes between healthy human individuals. CDR1 is SEHNR and CDR2 is FQNEAQ in the germline V gene (reference sequence). The CDR3 is made up of 16 amino acids. V shed 0 bases, J shed 1 base, and the junction held 0 bases outside the gene matches. Assay used: immunoSEQ multiplex PCR; TCRdb lists only in-frame clones, some missing. The repertoire has around 690,000 clones, around 91% of them found once; the top ten carry 34%. The sequenced sample was memory CD8+ T cells from PBMCs. Sample subset: CD45RO+ cells pooled with CCR7-negative TemRA cells. The chain joins TRBV7-9 to TRBJ2-2, with 9 bases fitting TRBD1. The sequence came from a man aged 18-30 years in good health. Some clones in this sample may be carry-over from other donors' samples. CDR3 loop: CASSLAGQGNTGELFF. As DNA, the CDR3 is TGTGCCAGCAGCTTAGCGGGACAGGGGAACACCGGGGAGCTGTTTTTT.